Each of the 22 T cell receptor beta chains below was sequenced from the same sample in a study of cytomegalovirus exposure and HLA in healthy donors. PCR used 60 Vbeta primers and 13 Jbeta primers. Method: immunoSEQ multiplex PCR; TCRdb's copy keeps in-frame clones and lacks some. The sample comprises 100,000 to 130,000 clones, 81% of which are singletons, and around 2.3% rests with the top ten. The source material was PBMCs. These receptors all come from a man aged 25-45 years in good health and CMV-seronegative.

The rearrangement links TRBV5-4 to TRBJ2-3, with D maybe TRBD2 (7 bases). The length of the CDR3 is 15 residues. CDR1 and CDR2 from the germline V gene are SGHNT and YYREEE (reference sequence). Trimming left V 4 bases short and J 8 bases short, with 20 bases between. In DNA, the CDR3 is TGTGCCAGCAGCCCGGACAGTTCGGGGAGGGCTACGCAGTATTTT. Its protein product is CASSPDSSGRATQYF.

The rearrangement links TRBV18 to TRBJ2-7; TRBD2 matches 8 bases. The V segment lost 4 bases and the J segment 5 bases; nucleotides outside the gene matches: 10. The CDR3 extends over 15 amino acids. CDR1 is KGHSH, CDR2 LQKENI, per germline. CDR3 nucleotide sequence: TGTGCCAGCTCACGACAAGGGGGACTAGTCGACGAGCAGTACTTC. It translates to CASSRQGGLVDEQYF.

The chain recombines TRBV5-1 with TRBJ2-1; perhaps TRBD1 as D (6 bases). This CDR3 spans 13 amino acids. V lost 4 bases and J 10 bases, leaving 15 bases between the germline ends. Germline CDR1 reads SGHRS; CDR2 reads YFSETQ. The CDR3 bases are TGCGCCAGCAGCCTAGGGGGTTTTAACGAGCAGTTCTTC. This translates into CASSLGGFNEQFF.

The DNA of the CDR3 is TGTGCCAGCAGACCCGCGGGTGGGGCCAACGTCCTGACTTTC. Its translation: CASRPAGGANVLTF. The rearrangement links TRBV6-1 to TRBJ2-6, with TRBD2 as a possible D gene (5 bases). The V end was cut by 6 bases, the J end by 3 bases, with 9 bases between. CDR1 is MNHNS, CDR2 SASEGT, per germline. The CDR3 runs to 14 residues.

This chain uses TRBV5-4 with TRBJ1-2; D might be TRBD1 (6 bases). Germline V gives CDR1 SGHNT, CDR2 YYREEE (reference sequence). Between the trimmed V and J ends, which lost 0 bases and 4 bases, there was a span of 10 bases. The CDR3 totals 14 residues. The CDR3 DNA sequence: TGTGCCAGCAGCTTGGACAGGGCGGCCTATGGCTACACCTTC. Its protein product is CASSLDRAAYGYTF.

This chain links TRBV19 with TRBJ1-5; 9 bases match TRBD1. The germline V gene has CDR1 LNHDA and CDR2 SQIVND (reference sequence). The CDR3 consists of 14 residues. J gave up 7 bases and V 5 bases, and 6 bases lay outside the gene matches. The CDR3: CASSVTGGGQPQHF. The DNA for the CDR3 is TGTGCCAGTAGTGTTACAGGGGGCGGCCAGCCCCAGCATTTT. Full variable domain (missing parts from reference TRBV19 and TRBJ1-5): DGGITQSPKYLFRKEGQNVTLSCEQNLNHDAMYWYRQDPGQGLRLIYYSQIVNDFQKGDIAEGYSVSREKKESFPLTVTSAQKNPTAFYLCASSVTGGGQPQHFGDGTRLSIL.

The chain uses TRBV2 and TRBJ2-4, with 8 bases matching TRBD2. CDR3 length: 14 residues. CDR1 is SNHLY, CDR2 FYNNEI, per germline. V was clipped by 8 bases and J by 10 bases; unmatched bases: 13. Here the CDR3 reads CASSASGGGGIQYF. For the CDR3, the DNA is TGTGCCAGCTCCGCTTCGGGGGGCGGGGGGATTCAGTACTTC. The full variable domain, with the rest looked up from reference TRBV2 and TRBJ2-4, is EPEVTQTPSHQVTQMGQEVILRCVPISNHLYFYWYRQILGQKVEFLVSFYNNEISEKSEIFDDQFSVERPDGSNFTLKIRSTKLEDSAMYFCASSASGGGGIQYFGAGTRLSVL.

In its sample, this clone was seen a few times. The chain joins TRBV7-2 to TRBJ2-1; 11 positions match TRBD2. This CDR3 is built from 15 residues. After removal of 2 bases from V and 9 bases from J, the junction contained 6 bases not matched to a gene. Germline values: CDR1 SGHTA, CDR2 FQGNSA. Written as DNA, the CDR3 is TGTGCCAGCAGCTTATATTTCCTAGCGGGAGGTGAGCAGTTCTTC. Amino acid sequence: CASSLYFLAGGEQFF. The full variable domain, in which reference TRBV7-2 and TRBJ2-1 provide the parts outside the CDR3, is GAGVSQSPSNKVTEKGKDVELRCDPISGHTALYWYRQSLGQGLEFLIYFQGNSAPDKSGLPSDRFSAERTGGSVSTLTIQRTQQEDSAVYLCASSLYFLAGGEQFFGPGTRLTVL.

The V gene is TRBV4-1, the J gene TRBJ2-7; 9 bases line up with TRBD2. CDR3 size: 17 residues. The J segment lost 5 bases and the V segment lost 3 bases, leaving 14 bases of the junction unmatched. Germline lookup yields CDR1 MGHRA and CDR2 YSYEKL. The CDR3 is CASSHSRYSAGGDEQYF. In DNA, the CDR3 is TGCGCCAGCAGCCATTCGAGGTACTCAGCGGGAGGCGACGAGCAGTACTTC.

J is TRBJ2-1 and V is TRBV2, with 9 bases fitting TRBD2. Per the germline V gene, CDR1 is SNHLY and CDR2 is FYNNEI. CDR3 length: 15 amino acids. Trimming cost V 5 bases and J 1 base; bases outside gene matches: 3. DNA of the CDR3: TGTGCCAGCAGTCTTAGCGGGGGATCCTACAATGAGCAGTTCTTC. Protein sequence: CASSLSGGSYNEQFF.

The V gene is TRBV6-5, the J gene TRBJ1-1, with TRBD1 as a possible D gene (5 bases). V was shortened by 6 bases and J by 7 bases, with 15 bases between the two germline ends. CDR1 and CDR2 (germline): MNHEY, SVGAGI. CDR3 length equals 13 residues. As DNA, the CDR3 is TGTGCCAGCAGCCCAACCCGACAGAATGAAGCTTTCTTT. Its translation is CASSPTRQNEAFF.

This chain joins TRBV25-1 and TRBJ2-2, with no clear D. V dropped 3 bases and J dropped 1 base, with 9 bases sitting between them. Germline loops: CDR1 MGHDK, CDR2 SYGVNS. The CDR3 sequence is 15 residues long. The CDR3 coding sequence is TGTGCCAGCAGTGATACCAGAAAGAACACCGGGGAGCTGTTTTTT. Residues: CASSDTRKNTGELFF.

The V and J genes are TRBV28 and TRBJ2-7, with a possible D match to TRBD2 (6 bases). The CDR3 contains 14 residues. CDR1 and CDR2 from the germline V gene are MDHEN and SYDVKM. V was shortened by 7 bases and J by 1 base, with 14 bases between the two germline ends. The CDR3 DNA reads as TGTGCCAGCAACCAGCCGGGACTTTCCTACGAGCAGTACTTC. This gives the protein CASNQPGLSYEQYF.

The chain links TRBV18 to TRBJ2-7; 8 bases fit TRBD2. The CDR3 has 15 residues. With 3 bases clipped from V and 1 base from J, the junction kept 5 bases outside the gene matches. From germline, CDR1 is KGHSH and CDR2 LQKENI. CDR3 nucleotides: TGTGCCAGCTCACCCAGCGGGAGTTTATCCTACGAGCAGTACTTC. It yields the protein CASSPSGSLSYEQYF.

The V gene is TRBV7-3, the J gene TRBJ2-2; 10 nucleotides line up with TRBD2. CDR3 length equals 14 residues. Germline-derived CDR1 and CDR2 are SGHTA and FQGTGA. Trimming cost V 7 bases and J 6 bases; bases outside gene matches: 5. The CDR3 loop is CASTQAGGPGELFF. In nucleotides, the CDR3 is TGTGCCAGCACCCAAGCGGGAGGGCCCGGGGAGCTGTTTTTT.

This clone was counted a single time. The chain employs TRBV5-1 and TRBJ1-2; 7 bases are shared with TRBD1. Germline trimming cut 4 bases from V and 8 bases from J; bases unmatched to any gene: 14. The CDR3 is 15 residues long. The germline gives CDR1 SGHRS, CDR2 YFSETQ. The CDR3 loop is CASSPLGQETGGYTF. In nucleotides, the CDR3 is TGCGCCAGCAGCCCGTTAGGACAGGAAACGGGAGGCTACACCTTC.

The chain uses TRBV28 and TRBJ2-7; 7 bases line up with TRBD2. CDR1 is MDHEN, CDR2 SYDVKM, per germline. Trimming at V came to 6 bases and at J to 0 bases, leaving 11 bases not matched to a gene. The CDR3 runs to 16 residues. CDR3 amino acids: CASRPIAGVSSYEQYF. The CDR3 DNA reads TGTGCCAGCAGACCAATAGCGGGCGTGAGCTCCTACGAGCAGTACTTC.

The chain has TRBV6-1 and TRBJ2-7; 8 bases map to TRBD2. Germline CDR1 and CDR2: MNHNS and SASEGT. Germline trimming cut 1 base from V and 7 bases from J; bases unmatched to any gene: 6. The CDR3 extends over 14 amino acids. The CDR3 is CASSEGSGTREQYF. CDR3 nucleotide sequence: TGTGCCAGCAGTGAAGGTAGCGGGACGAGGGAGCAGTACTTC.

The V call is TRBV30, the J call TRBJ2-5, with 7 bases aligning to TRBD2. This CDR3 contains 13 residues. Trimming at V came to 3 bases and at J to 5 bases, leaving 6 bases not matched to a gene. From germline, CDR1 is GTSNPN and CDR2 SVGIG (reference sequence). CDR3 protein: CAWSPGLGETQYF. Written as DNA, the CDR3 is TGTGCCTGGAGCCCCGGACTAGGTGAGACCCAGTACTTC.

In this sample, this clone turned up a few times. The chain is built from TRBV9 and TRBJ2-2, with 10 positions matching TRBD2. V was clipped by 3 bases and J by 4 bases; unmatched bases: 6. Germline CDR1 SGDLS, CDR2 YYNGEE. This CDR3 spans 16 amino acids. CDR3 sequence reads: CASSGSGGAITGELFF. For the CDR3, the DNA is TGTGCCAGCAGCGGGAGCGGGGGGGCCATCACCGGGGAGCTGTTTTTT.

This rearrangement joins TRBV6-5 to TRBJ1-1, with D unresolved. V was clipped by 6 bases and J by 2 bases, with 16 bases between them. Germline CDR1 is MNHEY and CDR2 is SVGAGI. The CDR3 length is 15 residues. The CDR3: CASSSAGKRNTEAFF. The CDR3 DNA reads TGTGCCAGCAGCTCCGCGGGGAAGAGAAACACTGAAGCTTTCTTT.

The rearrangement links TRBV14 to TRBJ1-4; 10 nucleotides align to TRBD1. V lost 6 bases and J lost 8; bases outside the gene matches: 3. Germline V gives CDR1 SGHDN, CDR2 FVKESK. CDR3 size: 13 residues. The CDR3 DNA reads TGTGCCAGCAGTGACAGGGGGCGGGAAAAACTGTTTTTT. It yields the protein CASSDRGREKLFF.